The present entry profiles one TCR beta chain with its context. Trimming took 2 bases from V and 0 from J, leaving 11 bases between them. The CDR3 runs 16 residues. The germline gives CDR1 SNHLY, CDR2 FYNNEI. This sample is part of a study of OX40 agonist ivuxolimab in advanced cancers. Study summary: In this trial design, patients received ivuxolimab intravenously at 0.01 to 10 mg/kg every 2 weeks.

Some clones are missing from TCRdb's copy, which holds only in-frame ones; the method was immunoSEQ multiplex PCR. The table lists about 50,000 clones, around 80% of them singletons. This specimen was CD4+ or CD8+ T cells sorted from blood, taken in a trial of the OX40 agonist ivuxolimab. The rearrangement uses TRBV2 and TRBJ2-4; possibly TRBD2 for D (5 bases). The clonotype comes from an adult with an advanced solid tumor such as melanoma, head and neck, liver or kidney cancer. CDR3 nucleotide sequence: TGTGCCAGCAGTGAATTGAGGGAGATAGCCAAAAACATTCAGTACTTC. This encodes CASSELREIAKNIQYF.